This TCR beta chain is from a study of Ad26.COV2.S vaccination and SARS-CoV-2 variants. CDR1 SQVTM and CDR2 ANQGSEA come from the germline V gene. Trimming stripped 7 bases from V and 1 base from J, with 11 bases between. This CDR3 has 14 residues. Data came from immunoSEQ multiplex PCR; TCRdb stores just in-frame clones and leaves some out. The sample shows about 97,000 clones, over 70% of them seen only once. This clone was counted once. Its antigen is unknown. The study's findings and limits: Placebo recipients trailed vaccine recipients in spike-specific TCR breadth. The study found similar non-spike TCR breadth in vaccine and placebo recipients. There was reportedly substantial breadth in spike-specific CD8+ and CD4+ T cell responses after vaccination. Quantification of TCR breadth and depth may have yielded underestimates of total T cell responses.

This sequence was found in a human donor who had recovered from COVID-19. Sequencing used peripheral blood, obtained after recovery from COVID-19. The rearrangement uses TRBV29-1 and TRBJ2-6; D gene ambiguous. CDR3 region: CSARTESGANVLTF. CDR3 DNA: TGCAGCGCCCGCACGGAATCTGGGGCCAACGTCCTGACTTTC.